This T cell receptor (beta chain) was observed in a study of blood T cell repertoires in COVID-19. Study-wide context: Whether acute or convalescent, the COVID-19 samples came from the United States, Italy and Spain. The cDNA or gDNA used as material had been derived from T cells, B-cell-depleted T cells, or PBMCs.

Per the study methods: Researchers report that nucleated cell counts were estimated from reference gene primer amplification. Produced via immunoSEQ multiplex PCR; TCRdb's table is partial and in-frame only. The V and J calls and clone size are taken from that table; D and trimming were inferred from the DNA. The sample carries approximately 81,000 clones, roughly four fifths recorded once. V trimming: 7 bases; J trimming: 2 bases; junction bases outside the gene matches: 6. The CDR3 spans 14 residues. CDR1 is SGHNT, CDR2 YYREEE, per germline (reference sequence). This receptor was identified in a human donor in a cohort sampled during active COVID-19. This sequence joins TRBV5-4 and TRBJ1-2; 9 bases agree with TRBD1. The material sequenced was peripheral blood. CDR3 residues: CASSWDRANYGYTF. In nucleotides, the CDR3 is TGTGCCAGCTCTTGGGACAGGGCGAACTATGGCTACACCTTC.